This T cell receptor (beta chain) was captured by sequencing in a study of CD8 T cells in Susac syndrome. Study in general: Within the group of sequenced Susac syndrome patients, roughly 6 had active disease and eight were in remission. General observations from the study: None of the CD4+ T cell repertoires in Susac syndrome showed clonal expansion.

In the case of this clonotype: Antigen specificity is unknown.

RNA in amounts of about 0.5 to 1 ug was reverse transcribed with random hexamers. One entry per CDR3 protein, called by TCRdb with MiXCR from the immunoSEQ multiplex PCR reads. The sample has some 240,000 distinct CDR3 sequences, roughly 95% seen once; the top ten hold less than 0.11%. TEMRA cells underwent FACS enrichment and CD8+ and CD4+ T cells underwent negative isolation. The receptor was isolated from a human donor with Susac syndrome. What was sequenced was CD4+ T cells from PBMCs.

The DNA for the CDR3 is TGTGCCACCACCCGCAGGGGTAGGGTCTACGAGCAGTACTTC. Amino acid sequence: CATTRRGRVYEQYF. The chain joins TRBV6-5 to TRBJ2-7, with a possible D match to TRBD1 (6 bases). The V end was cut by 10 bases, the J end by 3 bases, with 19 bases between. CDR3 size: 14 residues. Germline V gene sequence: CDR1 MNHEY, CDR2 SVGAGI.